This T cell receptor (beta chain) was identified in a study of cytomegalovirus exposure and HLA in healthy donors. The PCR had 60 Vbeta and 13 Jbeta primers. The assay was immunoSEQ multiplex PCR, and TCRdb's table has in-frame clones only and misses some. This repertoire shows fewer than 250,000 clones, 81% found once; its top ten account for roughly 3.1%. Regarding the study as a whole: High sensitivity and specificity were reportedly achieved when the classifier diagnosed cytomegalovirus status.

CDR3 size: 13 residues. Unmatched junction bases numbered 6, after V lost 5 bases and J lost 7 bases. Germline V gene lookup returns CDR1 MNHNS and CDR2 SASEGT. A remark on this clone: The antigen is unknown.

The sample taken for sequencing was PBMCs. This chain connects TRBV6-1 to TRBJ1-1; TRBD1 matches at 8 bases. The clonotype originates from a man aged 35-49 years in good health and CMV-seropositive. This chain's CDR3 is CASSLQGEVEAFF. CDR3 bases: TGTGCCAGCAGTTTACAGGGGGAAGTTGAAGCTTTCTTT.